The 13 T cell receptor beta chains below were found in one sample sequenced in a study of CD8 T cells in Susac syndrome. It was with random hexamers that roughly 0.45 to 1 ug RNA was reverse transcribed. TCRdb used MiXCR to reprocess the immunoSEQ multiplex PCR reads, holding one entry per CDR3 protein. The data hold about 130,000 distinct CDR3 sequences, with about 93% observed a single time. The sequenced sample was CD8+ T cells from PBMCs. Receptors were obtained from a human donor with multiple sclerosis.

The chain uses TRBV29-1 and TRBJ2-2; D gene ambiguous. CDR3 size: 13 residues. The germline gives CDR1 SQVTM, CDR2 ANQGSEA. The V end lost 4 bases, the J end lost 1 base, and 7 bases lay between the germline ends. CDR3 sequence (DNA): TGCAGCGTTGTTAACGGGAACACCGGGGAGCTGTTTTTT. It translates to CSVVNGNTGELFF.

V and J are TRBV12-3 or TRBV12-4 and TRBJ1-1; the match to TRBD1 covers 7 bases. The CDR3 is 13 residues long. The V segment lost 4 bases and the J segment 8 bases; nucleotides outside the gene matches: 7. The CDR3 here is CASSSGTVSEAFF. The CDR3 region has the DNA TGTGCCAGCAGTTCCGGGACAGTTTCCGAAGCTTTCTTT.

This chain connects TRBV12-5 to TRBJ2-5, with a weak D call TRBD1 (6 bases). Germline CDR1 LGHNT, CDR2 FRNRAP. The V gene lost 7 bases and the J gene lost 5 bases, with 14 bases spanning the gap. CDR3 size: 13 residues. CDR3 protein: CASVQTGRETQYF. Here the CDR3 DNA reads TGTGCTAGTGTCCAGACAGGCCGGGAGACCCAGTACTTC.

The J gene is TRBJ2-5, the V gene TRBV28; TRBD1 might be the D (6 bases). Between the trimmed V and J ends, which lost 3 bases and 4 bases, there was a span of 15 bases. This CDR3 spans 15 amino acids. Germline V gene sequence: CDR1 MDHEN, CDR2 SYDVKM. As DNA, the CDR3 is TGTGCCAGCAGTTTCATACAGGGACGAGGAGAGACCCAGTACTTC. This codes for CASSFIQGRGETQYF.

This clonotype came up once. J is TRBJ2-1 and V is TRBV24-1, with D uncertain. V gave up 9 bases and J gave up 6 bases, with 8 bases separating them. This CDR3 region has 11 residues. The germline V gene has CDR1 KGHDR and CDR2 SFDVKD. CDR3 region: CATSSRNEQFF. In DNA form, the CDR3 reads TGTGCCACCTCGAGCCGCAATGAGCAGTTCTTC.

CDR3 nucleotide sequence: TGTGCCAGCAGCTCCCCGGGACAGGCCATAAACTATGGCTACACCTTC. Translated: CASSSPGQAINYGYTF. The V call is TRBV13, the J call TRBJ1-2; 8 nucleotides align to TRBD1. Trimming at V came to 4 bases and at J to 2 bases, leaving 9 bases not matched to a gene. The CDR3 has 16 residues. CDR1 and CDR2 from the germline V gene are PRHDT and FYEKMQ (reference sequence).

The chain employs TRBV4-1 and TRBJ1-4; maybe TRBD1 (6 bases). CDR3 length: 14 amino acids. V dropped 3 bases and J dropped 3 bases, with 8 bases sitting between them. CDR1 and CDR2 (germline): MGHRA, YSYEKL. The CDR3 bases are TGCGCCAGCAGCCAGGACAGTTCTAATGAAAAACTGTTTTTT. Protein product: CASSQDSSNEKLFF.

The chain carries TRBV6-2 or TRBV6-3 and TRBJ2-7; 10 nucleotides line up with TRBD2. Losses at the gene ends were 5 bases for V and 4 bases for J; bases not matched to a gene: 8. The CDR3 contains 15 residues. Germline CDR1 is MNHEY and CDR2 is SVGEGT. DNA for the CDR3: TGTGCCAGCAGTCCCTTTCTAGCGGGAGATTACGAGCAGTACTTC. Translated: CASSPFLAGDYEQYF.

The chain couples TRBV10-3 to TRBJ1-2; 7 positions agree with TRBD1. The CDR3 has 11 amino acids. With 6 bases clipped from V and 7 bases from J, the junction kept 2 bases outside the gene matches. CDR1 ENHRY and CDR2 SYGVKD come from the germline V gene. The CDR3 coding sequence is TGTGCCATCAGGACAGGGCTTGGCTACACCTTC. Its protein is CAIRTGLGYTF.

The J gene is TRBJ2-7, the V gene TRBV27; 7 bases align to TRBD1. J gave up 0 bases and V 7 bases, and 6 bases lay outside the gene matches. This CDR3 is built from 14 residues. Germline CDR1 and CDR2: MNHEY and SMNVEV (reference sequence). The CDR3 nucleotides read TGTGCCAGCAACCCAGGGGGAGTCTCCTACGAGCAGTACTTC. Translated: CASNPGGVSYEQYF.

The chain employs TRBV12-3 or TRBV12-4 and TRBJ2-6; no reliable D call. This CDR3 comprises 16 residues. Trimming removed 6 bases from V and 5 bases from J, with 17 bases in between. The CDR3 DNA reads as TGTGCCAGCAGCCCCCTACAAGATCTGAGGGCCAACGTCCTGACTTTC. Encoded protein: CASSPLQDLRANVLTF.

CDR3 DNA: TGTGCCAGCAGCTTAGTCTCTGATTCACCCCTCCACTTT. This gives the protein CASSLVSDSPLHF. V gene TRBV7-2 combines with J gene TRBJ1-6, with D unresolved. The CDR3 extends over 13 amino acids. The ends were cut back, 1 base at V and 8 bases at J, with 6 bases in the middle. Germline loops: CDR1 SGHTA, CDR2 FQGNSA.

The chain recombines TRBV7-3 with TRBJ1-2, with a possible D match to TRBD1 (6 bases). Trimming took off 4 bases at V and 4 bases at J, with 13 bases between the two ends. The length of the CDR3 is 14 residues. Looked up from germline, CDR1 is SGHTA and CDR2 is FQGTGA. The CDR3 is CASSWGQGPYGYTF. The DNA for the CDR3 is TGTGCCAGCAGCTGGGGGCAGGGCCCCTATGGCTACACCTTC.